The 4 T cell receptor beta chains below come from one sample, sequenced in a study of early T cells in non-severe SARS-CoV-2 infection. TCRdb reanalysed the 5' RACE reads using MiXCR and keeps one entry per CDR3 protein. The sample shows about 47,000 distinct CDR3 sequences, around 10% of them seen only once. The source was whole blood, collected at baseline. These receptors came from an adult who was a healthcare worker with PCR-confirmed SARS-CoV-2 infection or an uninfected control (not recorded which).

The chain joins TRBV28 to TRBJ2-1; 7 nucleotides line up with TRBD2. The CDR3 covers 15 residues. With 2 bases clipped from V and 5 bases from J, the junction kept 6 bases outside the gene matches. Germline V gene lookup returns CDR1 MDHEN and CDR2 SYDVKM. This chain's CDR3 is CASSLRPSGHNEQFF. The CDR3 DNA sequence: TGTGCCAGCAGTTTAAGGCCTAGCGGCCACAATGAGCAGTTCTTC.

This clonotype appeared a few times. J is TRBJ1-1 and V is TRBV5-1; D might be TRBD1 (5 bases). Trimming stripped 2 bases from V and 2 bases from J, with 16 bases between. Germline CDR1 SGHRS, CDR2 YFSETQ. The CDR3 is 16 amino acids. For the CDR3, the DNA is TGCGCCAGCAGCTTTTCGTATACTGGGGCCAACACTGAAGCTTTCTTT. It codes for CASSFSYTGANTEAFF.

This clonotype was counted only a few times. This chain links TRBV29-1 with TRBJ2-3, with D perhaps matching TRBD2 (6 bases). The CDR3 consists of 13 residues. CDR1 and CDR2 from the germline V gene are SQVTM and ANQGSEA. Trimming removed 4 bases at V and 7 bases at J, with 15 bases between. DNA for the CDR3: TGCAGCGTTGGCACAAGGAGGACTAATACGCAGTATTTT. Its translation: CSVGTRRTNTQYF.

This chain links TRBV6-6 with TRBJ2-2; D call uncertain. Germline CDR1 is MNHNY and CDR2 is SVGAGI (reference sequence). This CDR3 region has 13 residues. V shed 10 bases and J shed 4 bases, with 13 bases lying between them. The CDR3 DNA reads as TGTGCCACCCCTGACGGTGGCACCGGGGAGCTGTTTTTT. Amino acid sequence: CATPDGGTGELFF.